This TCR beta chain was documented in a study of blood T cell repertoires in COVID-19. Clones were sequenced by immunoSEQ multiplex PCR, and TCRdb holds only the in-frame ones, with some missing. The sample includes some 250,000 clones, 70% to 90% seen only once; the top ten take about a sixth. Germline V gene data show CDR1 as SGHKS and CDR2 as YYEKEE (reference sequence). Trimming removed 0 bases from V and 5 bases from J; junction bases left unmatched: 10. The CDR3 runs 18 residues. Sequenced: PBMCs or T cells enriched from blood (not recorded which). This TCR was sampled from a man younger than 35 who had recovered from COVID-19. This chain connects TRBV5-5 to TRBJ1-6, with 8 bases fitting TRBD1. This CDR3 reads CASSLAVSGQGNNSPLHF. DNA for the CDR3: TGTGCCAGCAGCTTGGCGGTTTCCGGACAGGGAAATAATTCACCCCTCCACTTT.